These 32 T cell receptor beta chains were all obtained from the same sample, sequenced in a study of cytomegalovirus exposure and HLA in healthy donors. Primers included in the PCR were 60 Vbeta and 13 Jbeta primers. Here immunoSEQ multiplex PCR was the method, and the copy in TCRdb shows in-frame clones only, minus some. The sample includes 30,000 to 35,000 clones. Specimen: PBMCs. The receptors come from a woman aged 40 to 50 in good health and CMV-seropositive.

This chain connects TRBV4-2 to TRBJ2-3; tentatively, D is TRBD2 (5 bases). Germline CDR1 LGHNA, CDR2 YNFKEQ. CDR3 length: 15 amino acids. V was clipped by 4 bases and J by 7 bases, with 18 bases between them. CDR3 sequence (DNA): TGTGCCAGCAGCCGGAACCGGGATTTGAGAAATACGCAGTATTTT. It encodes CASSRNRDLRNTQYF.

V usage is TRBV29-1 and J usage is TRBJ1-5, with TRBD1 matching over 7 bases. This CDR3 is 13 amino acids long. Germline lookup yields CDR1 SQVTM and CDR2 ANQGSEA. The V and J ends lost 6 bases and 3 bases, in that order; junction bases with no gene match: 5. The CDR3 sequence is CSVSTGPNQPQHF. As DNA, the CDR3 is TGCAGCGTATCGACAGGGCCCAATCAGCCCCAGCATTTT.

The V and J genes are TRBV18 and TRBJ2-7; the D gene is possibly TRBD2 (6 bases). The germline V gene has CDR1 KGHSH and CDR2 LQKENI. This CDR3 is 15 amino acids long. Trimming removed 6 bases at V and 0 bases at J, with 15 bases between. The CDR3 nucleotides are TGTGCCAGCTCCCTTCTAGCGACGAGCTCCTACGAGCAGTACTTC. It translates to CASSLLATSSYEQYF.

Remarks on this clone: The sample has other DNA sequences that encode this CDR3 too. This chain joins TRBV6-4 and TRBJ1-1, with 8 positions matching TRBD1. CDR1 MRHNA and CDR2 SNTAGT come from the germline V gene. This CDR3 has 16 amino acids. The V gene end was trimmed by 7 bases and the J gene end by 1 base; junction bases not matched to a gene: 11. The DNA of the CDR3 is TGTGCCAGCACTCTAGGACAGGGCGGTCGGAACACTGAAGCTTTCTTT. Its protein is CASTLGQGGRNTEAFF.

The rearrangement joins TRBV19 to TRBJ2-1; TRBD2 matches 11 bases. V was clipped by 6 bases and J by 8 bases; unmatched bases: 18. The CDR3 is made up of 18 amino acids. Looked up from germline, CDR1 is LNHDA and CDR2 is SQIVND (reference sequence). The CDR3 loop reads CASSQGLAERVLVDEQFF. The CDR3 DNA is TGTGCCAGTAGCCAGGGACTAGCGGAGCGGGTTCTGGTCGATGAGCAGTTCTTC. Drawing the rest from reference TRBV19 and TRBJ2-1, the complete variable domain is DGGITQSPKYLFRKEGQNVTLSCEQNLNHDAMYWYRQDPGQGLRLIYYSQIVNDFQKGDIAEGYSVSREKKESFPLTVTSAQKNPTAFYLCASSQGLAERVLVDEQFFGPGTRLTVL.

The genes are TRBV30 and TRBJ1-2; tentative D call: TRBD1 (5 bases). Deletions cut 6 bases from V and 5 bases from J, with 16 bases between. The CDR3 length is 13 residues. Per germline, CDR1 GTSNPN and CDR2 SVGIG (reference sequence). The CDR3 region is CACLLTEFYGYTF. The CDR3 bases are TGTGCCTGCCTCTTGACAGAATTTTATGGCTACACCTTC.

This CDR3 is CASSHERGETQYF. CDR3 bases: TGTGCCAGCAGCCACGAGCGGGGAGAGACCCAGTACTTC. The chain has TRBV4-2 and TRBJ2-5; 7 bases match TRBD2. Germline trimming cut 3 bases from V and 4 bases from J; bases unmatched to any gene: 2. This CDR3 comprises 13 residues. Per the germline V gene, CDR1 is LGHNA and CDR2 is YNFKEQ.

The V call is TRBV6-1, the J call TRBJ1-3; no clear D. This CDR3 comprises 13 residues. The V end was cut by 7 bases, the J end by 0 bases, with 7 bases between. From germline, CDR1 is MNHNS and CDR2 SASEGT. In DNA form, the CDR3 reads TGTGCCAGCACCGTAAACTCTGGAAACACCATATATTTT. Protein product: CASTVNSGNTIYF.

The gene calls are TRBV27 and TRBJ2-7; a weak D match, TRBD2 (6 bases). V gave up 6 bases and J gave up 6 bases, with 15 bases separating them. From germline, CDR1 is MNHEY and CDR2 SMNVEV (reference sequence). The CDR3 is 13 amino acids. The CDR3 loop is CASSLMAGSEQYF. The CDR3 nucleotides are TGTGCCAGCAGCTTAATGGCGGGAAGCGAGCAGTACTTC.

The chain uses TRBV28 and TRBJ2-7, with D tentatively TRBD1 (6 bases). Germline values: CDR1 MDHEN, CDR2 SYDVKM. This CDR3 contains 14 residues. Trimming cost V 8 bases and J 2 bases, with 16 bases left between them. CDR3 residues: CASLGTGYTYEQYF. DNA for the CDR3: TGTGCCAGCTTGGGCACAGGGTATACCTACGAGCAGTACTTC. The full variable domain, with the rest looked up from reference TRBV28 and TRBJ2-7, is DVKVTQSSRYLVKRTGEKVFLECVQDMDHENMFWYRQDPGLGLRLIYFSYDVKMKEKGDIPEGYSVSREKKERFSLILESASTNQTSMYLCASLGTGYTYEQYFGPGTRLTVT.

The chain employs TRBV7-3 and TRBJ2-1; 9 bases line up with TRBD2. Germline assignment: CDR1 SGHTA and CDR2 FQGTGA. Unmatched junction bases numbered 5, after V lost 6 bases and J lost 2 bases. This CDR3 spans 15 amino acids. The DNA of the CDR3 is TGTGCCAGCAGTCCTCAGCGGGGGGCCTACAATGAGCAGTTCTTC. Amino acid sequence: CASSPQRGAYNEQFF.

CDR3 loop: CASSIVQGALQPQHF. CDR3 nucleotides: TGTGCCAGTAGTATAGTTCAGGGGGCACTTCAGCCCCAGCATTTT. The V gene is TRBV19, the J gene TRBJ1-5, with 8 bases lining up with TRBD1. The CDR3 is 15 residues long. Per germline, CDR1 LNHDA and CDR2 SQIVND (reference sequence). V trimming: 1 base; J trimming: 6 bases; junction bases outside the gene matches: 5.

Regarding this clone: The junction shows a germline mismatch at one end, possibly a read error. J is TRBJ1-2 and V is TRBV6-6, with 7 bases fitting TRBD1. The germline CDR1 and CDR2 sequences are MNHNY and SVGAGI (reference sequence). The CDR3 spans 16 residues. For the CDR3, the DNA is TGTGCCAACAGCCCCCCGACAGGGAACTATAACCATGGCTACACCTTC. Translating gives CANSPPTGNYNHGYTF.

The V and J genes are TRBV18 and TRBJ2-7; the D gene is possibly TRBD2 (6 bases). Germline assignment: CDR1 KGHSH and CDR2 LQKENI. The CDR3 is 12 amino acids. The V end was cut by 2 bases, the J end by 5 bases, with 7 bases between. CDR3 nucleotide sequence: TGTGCCAGCTCACCATCGGGAGACGAGCAGTACTTC. It yields the protein CASSPSGDEQYF.

The chain uses TRBV5-1 and TRBJ2-7, with 7 positions matching TRBD2. Germline V gene sequence: CDR1 SGHRS, CDR2 YFSETQ. J was trimmed by 7 bases and V by 0 bases; bases with no gene match: 13. The length of the CDR3 is 16 residues. DNA of the CDR3: TGCGCCAGCAGCTTGGGGCGGGGGTTGGGGTTCGGAGAGCAGTACTTC. It yields the protein CASSLGRGLGFGEQYF.

The chain links TRBV7-6 to TRBJ2-7, with 10 nucleotides matching TRBD2. Trimming cost V 3 bases and J 5 bases; bases outside gene matches: 4. The germline V gene has CDR1 SGHVS and CDR2 FNYEAQ. The CDR3 is 14 residues long. The CDR3: CASSFGTSVDEQYF. The CDR3, as DNA: TGTGCCAGCAGCTTTGGGACTAGCGTTGACGAGCAGTACTTC.

The chain employs TRBV2 and TRBJ1-5; D is uncertain. This CDR3 region has 14 residues. Germline V gene data show CDR1 as SNHLY and CDR2 as FYNNEI. Trimming took 7 bases from V and 2 from J, leaving 12 bases between them. The CDR3 region has the DNA TGTGCCAGCAACGTGGCTCGTGGCAATCAGCCCCAGCATTTT. This translates into CASNVARGNQPQHF.

V gene TRBV12-2 combines with J gene TRBJ1-2. TRBV12-2 is designated a pseudogene. The CDR3 sequence is 13 residues long. The CDR3 DNA reads as TGTGCAAGTCGCCCCCAAGGGAGCTATGGCTACACCTTC. This gives the protein CASRPQGSYGYTF.

V gene TRBV5-1 combines with J gene TRBJ1-1; a possible D gene is TRBD1 (5 bases). The germline V gene has CDR1 SGHRS and CDR2 YFSETQ. Trimming shortened V by 5 bases and J by 0 bases, and 11 bases separated the two germline ends. The CDR3 runs to 14 residues. CDR3 protein: CASRTGVMNTEAFF. The CDR3 coding sequence is TGCGCCAGCAGAACGGGGGTAATGAACACTGAAGCTTTCTTT.

The CDR3 here is CASSIAGGSGYTF. DNA for the CDR3: TGTGCCAGTAGTATAGCAGGGGGGAGCGGCTACACCTTC. The rearrangement links TRBV19 to TRBJ1-2; 7 bases agree with TRBD1. V was pared by 1 base and J by 8 bases, with 4 bases of the junction left unmatched. Germline CDR1 is LNHDA and CDR2 is SQIVND (reference sequence). This CDR3 spans 13 amino acids.

The CDR3 protein is CSVGGTGVSGNTIYF. CDR3 bases: TGCAGCGTCGGAGGGACGGGGGTCTCTGGAAACACCATATATTTT. The chain is built from TRBV29-1 and TRBJ1-3, with D tentatively TRBD1 (5 bases). The CDR3 extends over 15 amino acids. Per germline, CDR1 SQVTM and CDR2 ANQGSEA. Trimming pared 6 bases from V and 0 bases from J, leaving 15 bases between.

The chain recombines TRBV4-3 with TRBJ2-2; maybe TRBD2 (6 bases). Trimming stripped 4 bases from V and 4 bases from J, with 16 bases between. This CDR3 is 16 amino acids long. The V gene's germline CDR1 is LGHNA and CDR2 YSLEER. The CDR3 protein is CASSPLYGSGTGELFF. DNA for the CDR3: TGCGCCAGCAGCCCTCTCTACGGGAGCGGCACCGGGGAGCTGTTTTTT.

The chain links TRBV30 to TRBJ1-3; the D gene is possibly TRBD1 (6 bases). CDR3 length: 16 residues. Germline V CDR1 and CDR2: GTSNPN, SVGIG (reference sequence). Trimming removed 2 bases at V and 0 bases at J, with 14 bases between. The CDR3 bases are TGTGCCTGGAGTAGCCGGAGACAGGTCTCTGGAAACACCATATATTTT. Translating it yields CAWSSRRQVSGNTIYF.

V usage is TRBV29-1 and J usage is TRBJ1-3; D is unclear. Trimming took 4 bases from V and 2 from J, leaving 6 bases between them. This CDR3 has 12 amino acids. Germline V gene lookup returns CDR1 SQVTM and CDR2 ANQGSEA. The CDR3 sequence is CSVGTTGNTIYF. DNA for the CDR3: TGCAGCGTTGGGACTACTGGAAACACCATATATTTT.

This chain connects TRBV18 to TRBJ1-1, with D perhaps matching TRBD1 (5 bases). Germline V gene sequence: CDR1 KGHSH, CDR2 LQKENI. CDR3 length equals 12 residues. Trimming took off 5 bases at V and 6 bases at J, with 10 bases between the two ends. CDR3 in DNA: TGTGCCAGCTCATCAGGGCACCCTGAAGCTTTCTTT. Translating it yields CASSSGHPEAFF.

DNA for the CDR3: TGTGCCAGCTCACCTGCGAGAACCGGGGAGCTGTTTTTT. This gives the protein CASSPARTGELFF. V usage is TRBV18 and J usage is TRBJ2-2; no clear D. Deletions cut 3 bases from V and 5 bases from J, with 7 bases between. The germline CDR1 and CDR2 sequences are KGHSH and LQKENI. The CDR3 is 13 residues long.

This sequence joins TRBV1 and TRBJ2-5; the listed D gene, TRBD2, was not tested against the DNA. TRBV1 is flagged as a pseudogene. This CDR3 comprises 15 residues. The CDR3 loop reads CTSSPLSGKEVTQYF. In nucleotides, the CDR3 is TGCACCAGCAGCCCGCTTAGCGGGAAAGAGGTGACCCAGTACTTC.

This clone is identified as medium-sized from frequency. The same CDR3 arises from other DNA sequences in this sample as well. V gene TRBV2 combines with J gene TRBJ1-5, with D perhaps TRBD1 (5 bases). The V gene lost 1 base and the J gene lost 7 bases, with 8 bases spanning the gap. Per the germline V gene, CDR1 is SNHLY and CDR2 is FYNNEI. This CDR3 spans 13 amino acids. CDR3 DNA sequence: TGTGCCAGCAGTGAAGAGGGGATCCAGCCCCAGCATTTT. This sequence encodes CASSEEGIQPQHF. Full variable domain (rest looked up from reference TRBV2 and TRBJ1-5): EPEVTQTPSHQVTQMGQEVILRCVPISNHLYFYWYRQILGQKVEFLVSFYNNEISEKSEIFDDQFSVERPDGSNFTLKIRSTKLEDSAMYFCASSEEGIQPQHFGDGTRLSIL.

This sequence joins TRBV6-1 and TRBJ2-3, with TRBD1 matching 9 bases. Per the germline V gene, CDR1 is MNHNS and CDR2 is SASEGT. V shed 7 bases, J shed 6 bases, and the junction held 8 bases outside the gene matches. The CDR3 is 14 residues long. Here the CDR3 reads CASTTGGHFDTQYF. As DNA, the CDR3 is TGTGCCAGCACGACAGGGGGACATTTTGATACGCAGTATTTT.

The chain recombines TRBV7-6 with TRBJ2-7; 13 nucleotides line up with TRBD2. With 5 bases clipped from V and 4 bases from J, the junction kept 11 bases outside the gene matches. This CDR3 contains 17 residues. Germline V gives CDR1 SGHVS, CDR2 FNYEAQ. The CDR3 coding sequence is TGTGCCAGCAGCACCGGGACTAGCGGGATGACTGGGTACGAGCAGTACTTC. This encodes CASSTGTSGMTGYEQYF. The full variable domain, its missing parts supplied by reference TRBV7-6 and TRBJ2-7, is GAGVSQSPRYKVTKRGQDVALRCDPISGHVSLYWYRQALGQGPEFLTYFNYEAQQDKSGLPNDRFSAERPEGSISTLTIQRTEQRDSAMYRCASSTGTSGMTGYEQYFGPGTRLTVT.

V gene TRBV18 combines with J gene TRBJ2-2, with 14 bases fitting TRBD2. The germline V gene has CDR1 KGHSH and CDR2 LQKENI. V lost 3 bases and J lost 8; bases outside the gene matches: 8. The CDR3 has 17 amino acids. The CDR3 reads CASSPAGTSGRSGELFF. The CDR3 nucleotides are TGTGCCAGCTCACCTGCCGGGACTAGCGGGAGATCTGGGGAGCTGTTTTTT.

The chain carries TRBV6-5 and TRBJ1-5, with D possibly being TRBD1 (6 bases). Germline CDR1 and CDR2: MNHEY and SVGAGI. The germline V and J ends were trimmed by 6 bases and 7 bases, with 19 bases remaining between them. This CDR3 is 15 amino acids long. In nucleotides, the CDR3 is TGTGCCAGCAGCCAGGAGAGGGGGGGCGGCCAGCCCCAGCATTTT. This codes for CASSQERGGGQPQHF.